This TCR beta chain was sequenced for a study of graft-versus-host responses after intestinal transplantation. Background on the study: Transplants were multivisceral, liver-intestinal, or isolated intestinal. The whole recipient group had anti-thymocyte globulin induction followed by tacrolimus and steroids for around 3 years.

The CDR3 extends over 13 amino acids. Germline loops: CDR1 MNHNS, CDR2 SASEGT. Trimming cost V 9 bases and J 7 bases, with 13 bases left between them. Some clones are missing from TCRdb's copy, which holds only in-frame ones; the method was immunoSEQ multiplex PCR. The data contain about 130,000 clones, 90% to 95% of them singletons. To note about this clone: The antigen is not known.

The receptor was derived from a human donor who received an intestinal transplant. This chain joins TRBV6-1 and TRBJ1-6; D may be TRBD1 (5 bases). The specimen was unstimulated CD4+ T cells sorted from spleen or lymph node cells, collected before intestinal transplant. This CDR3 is CASCRDQNSPLHF. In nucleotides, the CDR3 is TGTGCCAGTTGCCGGGACCAAAATTCACCCCTCCACTTT.